The 15 T cell receptor beta chains presented below share a single source sample, sequenced in a study of T cell responses to AZD1222 COVID-19 vaccine. The assay was immunoSEQ multiplex PCR, and TCRdb's table has in-frame clones only and misses some. The sample shows about 97,000 clones, around 88% of them seen only once. The starting material was peripheral blood, obtained on day 0 of AZD1222 vaccination. The source of these receptors is an adult in good health.

This clone was detected only a few times. The rearrangement joins TRBV1 to TRBJ2-1. TRBV1 is given as a pseudogene. This CDR3 has 15 amino acids. This CDR3 is CTSSLGRTLHNEQFF. The CDR3 DNA reads as TGCACCAGCAGCCTGGGACGGACGTTACACAATGAGCAGTTCTTC.

The V gene is TRBV18, the J gene TRBJ1-2; D call uncertain. V was pared by 3 bases and J by 3 bases, with 11 bases between. Germline lookup yields CDR1 KGHSH and CDR2 LQKENI. The CDR3 contains 14 residues. The CDR3 region has the DNA TGTGCCAGCTCACCGGATCAACACGACTATGGCTACACCTTC. It encodes CASSPDQHDYGYTF.

The CDR3 nucleotides are TGTGCCAGCAGCTTGGGCCGGACAGGGGCCGTTTATGGCTACACCTTC. This sequence encodes CASSLGRTGAVYGYTF. The chain is built from TRBV5-6 and TRBJ1-2; 9 bases agree with TRBD1. Trimming cost V 0 bases and J 5 bases; bases outside gene matches: 8. Germline CDR1 reads SGHDT; CDR2 reads YYEEEE. This CDR3 has 16 amino acids.

The chain carries TRBV5-1 and TRBJ2-2; D unclear. Trimming shortened V by 3 bases and J by 0 bases, and 15 bases separated the two germline ends. Germline V lookup: CDR1 SGHRS, CDR2 YFSETQ. The CDR3 loop spans 17 amino acids. CDR3 loop: CASSSRAIDANTGELFF. CDR3 bases: TGCGCCAGCAGCTCCCGGGCTATCGACGCGAACACCGGGGAGCTGTTTTTT.

The rearrangement joins TRBV6-1 to TRBJ1-5; D not resolved. The CDR3 covers 14 residues. CDR1 is MNHNS, CDR2 SASEGT, per germline. Trimming stripped 2 bases from V and 3 bases from J, with 8 bases between. This CDR3 is CASSEIPANQPQHF. The CDR3 nucleotides are TGTGCCAGCAGTGAAATTCCGGCCAATCAGCCCCAGCATTTT.

V is TRBV15 and J is TRBJ2-5, with 10 bases aligning to TRBD1. Losses at the gene ends were 3 bases for V and 4 bases for J; bases not matched to a gene: 14. The germline CDR1 and CDR2 sequences are LNHNV and YYDKDF (reference sequence). This CDR3 region has 18 residues. DNA for the CDR3: TGTGCCACCAGCAGGGAAGGAGTTGGGACAGGGGTCCTAGAGACCCAGTACTTC. It yields the protein CATSREGVGTGVLETQYF.

The rearrangement links TRBV10-3 to TRBJ1-4; 8 bases are a match to TRBD1. J was trimmed by 3 bases and V by 9 bases; bases with no gene match: 3. Germline assignment: CDR1 ENHRY and CDR2 SYGVKD. This CDR3 comprises 13 residues. The CDR3 protein is CAIMDRANEKLFF. DNA for the CDR3: TGTGCCATTATGGACAGGGCTAATGAAAAACTGTTTTTT.

In its sample, this clone was seen once. This chain's CDR3 is CASSERGINQPQHF. As DNA, the CDR3 is TGTGCCAGCAGTGAACGGGGGATCAATCAGCCCCAGCATTTT. The V gene is TRBV2, the J gene TRBJ1-5, with a possible D match to TRBD1 (5 bases). The CDR3 has 14 residues. Trimming left V 2 bases short and J 3 bases short, with 8 bases between. Germline CDR1 is SNHLY and CDR2 is FYNNEI.

This clone appeared once. The chain recombines TRBV19 with TRBJ2-1, with unresolved D. Deletions cut 7 bases from V and 6 bases from J, with 13 bases between. Germline CDR1 reads LNHDA; CDR2 reads SQIVND (reference sequence). The CDR3 consists of 13 residues. CDR3 region: CASKSRSGNEQFF. DNA for the CDR3: TGTGCCAGTAAGTCTAGATCGGGCAATGAGCAGTTCTTC.

The V and J genes are TRBV29-1 and TRBJ2-1; 8 bases line up with TRBD1. CDR1 is SQVTM, CDR2 ANQGSEA, per germline. V lost 2 bases and J lost 5; bases outside the gene matches: 8. The CDR3 spans 15 residues. CDR3 amino acids: CSVEFLGTGDNEQFF. CDR3 in DNA: TGCAGCGTTGAATTCCTTGGGACAGGCGACAATGAGCAGTTCTTC.

The table lists this clone with a count of one. The rearrangement joins TRBV11-2 to TRBJ2-5; 10 nucleotides agree with TRBD1. In germline, CDR1 is SGHAT, CDR2 FQNNGV. The junction had 5 bases not matched to a gene; V was cut back by 5 bases and J by 2 bases. There are 15 residues in the CDR3. The CDR3 sequence: CASSDRDRGQETQYF. Written as DNA, the CDR3 is TGTGCCAGCAGCGACCGGGACAGGGGACAAGAGACCCAGTACTTC. Full variable domain (outside the CDR3, taken from reference TRBV11-2 and TRBJ2-5): EAGVAQSPRYKIIEKRQSVAFWCNPISGHATLYWYQQILGQGPKLLIQFQNNGVVDDSQLPKDRFSAERLKGVDSTLKIQPAKLEDSAVYLCASSDRDRGQETQYFGPGTRLLVL.

This chain connects TRBV7-9 to TRBJ1-6; no definite D call. This CDR3 comprises 15 residues. Per the germline V gene, CDR1 is SEHNR and CDR2 is FQNEAQ (reference sequence). Trimming stripped 5 bases from V and 3 bases from J, with 11 bases between. DNA of the CDR3: TGTGCCAGCAGCCTCGAGGTCAGCTATAATTCACCCCTCCACTTT. Translation: CASSLEVSYNSPLHF.

The chain links TRBV6-5 to TRBJ1-4, with TRBD1 identical over 7 bases. Germline CDR1 is MNHEY and CDR2 is SVGAGI. With 1 base clipped from V and 2 bases from J, the junction kept 1 base outside the gene matches. This CDR3 has 15 residues. CDR3 in DNA: TGTGCCAGCAGTTACTTAGGGGGCACTAATGAAAAACTGTTTTTT. Translated: CASSYLGGTNEKLFF.

V is TRBV6-2 or TRBV6-3 and J is TRBJ2-1; D gene uncertain. The CDR3 spans 16 residues. V dropped 2 bases and J dropped 5 bases, with 16 bases sitting between them. The germline CDR1 and CDR2 sequences are MNHEY and SVGEGT. The CDR3 loop is CASSYGPRALHNEQFF. CDR3 in DNA: TGTGCCAGCAGTTACGGGCCTAGAGCCCTCCACAATGAGCAGTTCTTC.

The V and J genes are TRBV5-1 and TRBJ2-7; D gene ambiguous. This CDR3 has 13 amino acids. The germline gives CDR1 SGHRS, CDR2 YFSETQ. Deletions cut 0 bases from V and 4 bases from J, with 8 bases between. The CDR3 is CASSLVGGYEQYF. In nucleotides, the CDR3 is TGCGCCAGCAGCTTGGTAGGCGGTTACGAGCAGTACTTC. Combining the CDR3 with reference TRBV5-1 and TRBJ2-7 gives the whole variable domain KAGVTQTPRYLIKTRGQQVTLSCSPISGHRSVSWYQQTPGQGLQFLFEYFSETQRNKGNFPGRFSGRQFSNSRSEMNVSTLELGDSALYLCASSLVGGYEQYFGPGTRLTVT.